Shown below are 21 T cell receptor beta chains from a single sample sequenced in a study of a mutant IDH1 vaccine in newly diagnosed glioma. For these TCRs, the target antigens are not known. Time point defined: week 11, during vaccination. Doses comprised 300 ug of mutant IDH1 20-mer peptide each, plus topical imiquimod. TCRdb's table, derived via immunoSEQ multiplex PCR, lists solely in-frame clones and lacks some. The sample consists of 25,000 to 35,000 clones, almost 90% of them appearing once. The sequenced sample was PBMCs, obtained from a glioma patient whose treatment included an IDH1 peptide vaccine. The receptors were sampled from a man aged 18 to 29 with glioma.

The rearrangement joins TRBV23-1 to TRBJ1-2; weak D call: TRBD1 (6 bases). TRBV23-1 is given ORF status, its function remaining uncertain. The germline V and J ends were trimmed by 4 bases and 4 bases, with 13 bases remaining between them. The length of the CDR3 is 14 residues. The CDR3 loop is CASSRQASLYGYTF. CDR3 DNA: TGCGCCAGCAGTCGACAGGCCAGCCTCTATGGCTACACCTTC.

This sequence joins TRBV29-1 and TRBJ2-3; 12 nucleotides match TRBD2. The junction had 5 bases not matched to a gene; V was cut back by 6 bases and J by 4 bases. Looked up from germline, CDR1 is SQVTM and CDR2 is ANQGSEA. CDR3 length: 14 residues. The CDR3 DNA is TGCAGCGTCACGGGACTAGCGGGCTCAGATACGCAGTATTTT. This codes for CSVTGLAGSDTQYF.

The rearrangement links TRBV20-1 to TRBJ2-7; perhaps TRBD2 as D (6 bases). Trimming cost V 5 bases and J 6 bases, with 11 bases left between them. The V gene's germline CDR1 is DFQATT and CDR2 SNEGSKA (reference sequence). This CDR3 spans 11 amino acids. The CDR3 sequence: CSARDFPEQYF. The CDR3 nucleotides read TGCAGTGCTCGGGACTTTCCCGAGCAGTACTTC.

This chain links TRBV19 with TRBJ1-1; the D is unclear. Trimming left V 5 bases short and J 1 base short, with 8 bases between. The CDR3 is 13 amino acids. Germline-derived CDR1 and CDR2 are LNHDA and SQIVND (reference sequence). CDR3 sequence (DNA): TGTGCCAGTAGTCGGGGAAGGAACACTGAAGCTTTCTTT. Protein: CASSRGRNTEAFF.

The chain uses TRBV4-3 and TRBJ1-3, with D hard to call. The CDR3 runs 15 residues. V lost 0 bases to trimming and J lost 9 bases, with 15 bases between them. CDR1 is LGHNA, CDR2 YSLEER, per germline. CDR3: CASSQDRSAGRTIYF. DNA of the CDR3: TGCGCCAGCAGCCAAGATAGGTCAGCTGGCCGCACCATATATTTT.

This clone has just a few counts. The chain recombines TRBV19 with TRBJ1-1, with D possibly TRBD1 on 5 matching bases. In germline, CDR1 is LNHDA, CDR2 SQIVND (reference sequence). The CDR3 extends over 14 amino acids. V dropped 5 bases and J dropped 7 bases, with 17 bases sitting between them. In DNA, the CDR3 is TGTGCCAGTAGTTCCGGGGCCTACTCGAATGAAGCTTTCTTT. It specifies CASSSGAYSNEAFF.

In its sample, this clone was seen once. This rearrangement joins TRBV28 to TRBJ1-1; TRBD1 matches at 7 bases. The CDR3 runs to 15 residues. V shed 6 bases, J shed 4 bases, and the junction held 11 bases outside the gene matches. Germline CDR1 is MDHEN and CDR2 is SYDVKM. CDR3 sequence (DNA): TGTGCCAGCAGCTACCCGGGACAGCCGGGCACTGAAGCTTTCTTT. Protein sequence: CASSYPGQPGTEAFF.

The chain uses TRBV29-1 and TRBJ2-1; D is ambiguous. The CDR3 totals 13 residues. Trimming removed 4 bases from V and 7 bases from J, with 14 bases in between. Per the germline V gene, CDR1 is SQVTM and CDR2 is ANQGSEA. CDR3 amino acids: CSVGSWAINEQFF. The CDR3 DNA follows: TGCAGCGTTGGGTCCTGGGCCATAAATGAGCAGTTCTTC.

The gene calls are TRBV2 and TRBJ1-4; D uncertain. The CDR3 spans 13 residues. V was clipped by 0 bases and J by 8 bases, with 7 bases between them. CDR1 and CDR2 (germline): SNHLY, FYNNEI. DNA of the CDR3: TGTGCCAGCAGTGAAGCGCTTCGGGAAAAACTGTTTTTT. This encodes CASSEALREKLFF.

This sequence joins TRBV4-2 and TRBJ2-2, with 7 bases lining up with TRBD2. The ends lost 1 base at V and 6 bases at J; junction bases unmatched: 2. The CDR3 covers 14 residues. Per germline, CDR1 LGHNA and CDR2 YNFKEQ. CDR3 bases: TGTGCCAGCAGCCAAGGCGGGAGAGCCGGGGAGCTGTTTTTT. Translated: CASSQGGRAGELFF.

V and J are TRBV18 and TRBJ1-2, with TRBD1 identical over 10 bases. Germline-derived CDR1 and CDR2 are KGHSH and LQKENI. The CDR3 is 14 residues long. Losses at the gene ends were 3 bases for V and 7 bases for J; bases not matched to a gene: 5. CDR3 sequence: CASSPTGGRIGYTF. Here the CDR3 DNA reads TGTGCCAGCTCACCGACAGGGGGCCGAATTGGCTACACCTTC.

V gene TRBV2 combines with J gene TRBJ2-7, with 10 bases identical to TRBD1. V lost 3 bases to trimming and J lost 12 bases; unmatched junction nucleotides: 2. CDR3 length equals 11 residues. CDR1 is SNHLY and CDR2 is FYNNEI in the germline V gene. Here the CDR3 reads CASSEGDRGYF. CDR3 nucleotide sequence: TGTGCCAGCAGTGAGGGGGACAGGGGGTACTTC.

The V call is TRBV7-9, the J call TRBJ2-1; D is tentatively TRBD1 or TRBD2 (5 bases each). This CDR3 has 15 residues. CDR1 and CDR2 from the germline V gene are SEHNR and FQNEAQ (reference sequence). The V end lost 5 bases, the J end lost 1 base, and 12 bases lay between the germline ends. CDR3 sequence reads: CASSIGDQSYNEQFF. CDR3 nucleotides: TGTGCCAGCAGCATCGGGGACCAGTCCTACAATGAGCAGTTCTTC.

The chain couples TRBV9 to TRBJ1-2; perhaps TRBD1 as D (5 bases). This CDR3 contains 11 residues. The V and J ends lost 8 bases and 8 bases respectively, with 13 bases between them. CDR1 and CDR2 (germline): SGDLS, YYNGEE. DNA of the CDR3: TGTGCCAGTTACGGGGGAGACGGCTACACCTTC. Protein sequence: CASYGGDGYTF.

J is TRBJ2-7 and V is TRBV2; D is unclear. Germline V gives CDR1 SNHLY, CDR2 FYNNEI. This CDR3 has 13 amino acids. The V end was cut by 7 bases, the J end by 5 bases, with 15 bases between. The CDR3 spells CASNKIGSDEQYF. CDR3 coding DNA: TGTGCCAGCAATAAAATCGGAAGTGACGAGCAGTACTTC. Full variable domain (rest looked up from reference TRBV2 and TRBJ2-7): EPEVTQTPSHQVTQMGQEVILRCVPISNHLYFYWYRQILGQKVEFLVSFYNNEISEKSEIFDDQFSVERPDGSNFTLKIRSTKLEDSAMYFCASNKIGSDEQYFGPGTRLTVT.

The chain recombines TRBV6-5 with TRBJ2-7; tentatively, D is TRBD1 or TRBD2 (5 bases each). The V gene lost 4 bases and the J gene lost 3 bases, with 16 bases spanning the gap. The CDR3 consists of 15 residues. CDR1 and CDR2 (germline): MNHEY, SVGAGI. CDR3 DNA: TGTGCCAGCAGTTTCAAACCGGGACCCAACTACGAGCAGTACTTC. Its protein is CASSFKPGPNYEQYF.

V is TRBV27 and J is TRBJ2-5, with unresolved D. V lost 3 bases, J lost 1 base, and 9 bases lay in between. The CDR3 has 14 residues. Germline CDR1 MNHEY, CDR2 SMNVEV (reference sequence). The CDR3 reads CASSFRATQETQYF. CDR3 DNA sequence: TGTGCCAGCAGTTTTAGGGCCACCCAAGAGACCCAGTACTTC.

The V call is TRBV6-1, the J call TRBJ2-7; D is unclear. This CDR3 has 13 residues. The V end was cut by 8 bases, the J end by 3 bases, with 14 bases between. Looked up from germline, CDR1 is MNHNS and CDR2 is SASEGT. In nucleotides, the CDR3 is TGTGCCAGCGGGCACGGCGGAGTCTACGAGCAGTACTTC. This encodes CASGHGGVYEQYF.

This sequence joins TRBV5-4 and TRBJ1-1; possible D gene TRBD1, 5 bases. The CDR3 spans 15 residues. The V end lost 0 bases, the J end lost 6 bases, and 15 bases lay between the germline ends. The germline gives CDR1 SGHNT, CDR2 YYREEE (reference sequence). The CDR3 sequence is CASSLAPGPDAEAFF. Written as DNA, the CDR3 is TGTGCCAGCAGCTTGGCCCCGGGGCCGGATGCTGAAGCTTTCTTT.

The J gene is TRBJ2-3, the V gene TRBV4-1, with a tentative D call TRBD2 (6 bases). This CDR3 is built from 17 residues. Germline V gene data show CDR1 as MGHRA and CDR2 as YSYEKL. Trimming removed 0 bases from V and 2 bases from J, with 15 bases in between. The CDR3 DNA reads TGCGCCAGCAGCCAAGATCAAGGGTTAGCGGACACAGATACGCAGTATTTT. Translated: CASSQDQGLADTDTQYF.

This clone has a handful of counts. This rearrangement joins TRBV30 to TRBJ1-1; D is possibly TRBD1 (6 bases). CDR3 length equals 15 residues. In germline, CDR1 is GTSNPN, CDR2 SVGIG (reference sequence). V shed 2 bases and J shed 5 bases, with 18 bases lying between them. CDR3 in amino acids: CAWSPRPDRKTEAFF. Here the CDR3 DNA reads TGTGCCTGGAGTCCCCGACCGGACAGAAAGACTGAAGCTTTCTTT.